The present entry profiles one T cell receptor beta chain with its context. Seattle's cohort entered during active infection and was followed longitudinally. Per the original data handling: Estimates of nucleated cell counts were drawn from the amplification of reference gene primers. Generated by immunoSEQ multiplex PCR, the TCRdb table keeps only in-frame clones and is missing some. Clonal size and the V and J genes are those of that table, whereas D and trimming came from the DNA. Of roughly 64,000 clones in the sample, roughly 75% are singletons; the top ten hold 13% to 15%. This record comes from a study of blood T cell repertoires in COVID-19. The overall study: Acute and convalescent COVID-19 samples came from the United States, Italy and Spain.

The V and J ends lost 0 bases and 7 bases, in that order; junction bases with no gene match: 7. Germline V gene lookup returns CDR1 MGHRA and CDR2 YSYEKL. This CDR3 is built from 16 residues. The V call is TRBV4-1, the J call TRBJ2-4; 9 nucleotides agree with TRBD1. The sequencing input was peripheral blood. The source is a man in his 60s with COVID-19, enrolled during active disease. The CDR3 DNA reads TGCGCCAGCAGCCAAGATCCGGGACAGGGAGACAACATTCAGTACTTC. This gives the protein CASSQDPGQGDNIQYF.